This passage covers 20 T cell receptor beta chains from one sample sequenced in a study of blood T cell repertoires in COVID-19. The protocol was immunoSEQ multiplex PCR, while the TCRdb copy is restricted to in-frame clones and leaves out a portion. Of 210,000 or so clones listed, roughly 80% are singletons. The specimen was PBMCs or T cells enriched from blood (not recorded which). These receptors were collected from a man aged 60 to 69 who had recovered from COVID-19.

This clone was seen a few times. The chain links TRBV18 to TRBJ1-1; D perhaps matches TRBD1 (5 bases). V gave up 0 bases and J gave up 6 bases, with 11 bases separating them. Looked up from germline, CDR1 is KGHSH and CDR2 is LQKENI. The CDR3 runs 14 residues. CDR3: CASSPPSPGAEAFF. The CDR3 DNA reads TGTGCCAGCTCACCACCGAGTCCGGGGGCTGAAGCTTTCTTT. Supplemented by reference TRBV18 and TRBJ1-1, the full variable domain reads NAGVMQNPRHLVRRRGQEARLRCSPMKGHSHVYWYRQLPEEGLKFMVYLQKENIIDESGMPKERFSAEFPKEGPSILRIQQVVRGDSAAYFCASSPPSPGAEAFFGQGTRLTVV.

The DNA of the CDR3 is TGTGCCAGCAGCTTAGTAGGGACAGGGGGGACCGGGGAGCTGTTTTTT. Protein product: CASSLVGTGGTGELFF. The rearrangement links TRBV7-2 to TRBJ2-2; 11 positions match TRBD1. Per the germline V gene, CDR1 is SGHTA and CDR2 is FQGNSA. This CDR3 contains 16 residues. With V trimmed by 1 base and J by 5 bases, 3 bases remained unmatched.

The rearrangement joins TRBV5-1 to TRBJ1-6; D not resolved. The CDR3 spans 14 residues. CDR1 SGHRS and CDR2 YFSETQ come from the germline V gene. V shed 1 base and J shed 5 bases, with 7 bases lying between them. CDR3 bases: TGCGCCAGCAGCTTGTCCGGGGATAATTCACCCCTCCACTTT. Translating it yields CASSLSGDNSPLHF. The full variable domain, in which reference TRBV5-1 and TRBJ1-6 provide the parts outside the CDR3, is KAGVTQTPRYLIKTRGQQVTLSCSPISGHRSVSWYQQTPGQGLQFLFEYFSETQRNKGNFPGRFSGRQFSNSRSEMNVSTLELGDSALYLCASSLSGDNSPLHFGNGTRLTVT.

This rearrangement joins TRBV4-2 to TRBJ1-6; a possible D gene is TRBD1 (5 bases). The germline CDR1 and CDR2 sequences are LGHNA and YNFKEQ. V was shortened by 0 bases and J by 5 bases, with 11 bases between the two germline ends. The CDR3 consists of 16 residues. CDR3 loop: CASSQDPAGNNSPLHF. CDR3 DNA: TGTGCCAGCAGCCAAGATCCGGCAGGGAATAATTCACCCCTCCACTTT.

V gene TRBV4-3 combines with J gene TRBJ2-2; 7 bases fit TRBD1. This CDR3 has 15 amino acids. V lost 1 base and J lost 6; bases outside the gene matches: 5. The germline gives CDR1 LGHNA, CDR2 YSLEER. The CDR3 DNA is TGCGCCAGCAGCCAAGTTGTCCAGGGGGCCGGGGAGCTGTTTTTT. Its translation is CASSQVVQGAGELFF.

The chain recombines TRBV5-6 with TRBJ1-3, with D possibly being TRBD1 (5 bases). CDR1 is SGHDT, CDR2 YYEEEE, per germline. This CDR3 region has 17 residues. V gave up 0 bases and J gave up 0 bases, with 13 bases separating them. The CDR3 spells CASSLAEGLGSGNTIYF. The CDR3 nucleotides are TGTGCCAGCAGCTTGGCGGAGGGACTCGGCTCTGGAAACACCATATATTTT.

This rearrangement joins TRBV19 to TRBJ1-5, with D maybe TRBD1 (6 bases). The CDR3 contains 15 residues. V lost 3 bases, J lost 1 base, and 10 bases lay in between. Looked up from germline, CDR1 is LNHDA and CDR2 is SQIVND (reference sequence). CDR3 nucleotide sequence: TGTGCCAGTAGTATCTACAGGGCAAGCAATCAGCCCCAGCATTTT. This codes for CASSIYRASNQPQHF.

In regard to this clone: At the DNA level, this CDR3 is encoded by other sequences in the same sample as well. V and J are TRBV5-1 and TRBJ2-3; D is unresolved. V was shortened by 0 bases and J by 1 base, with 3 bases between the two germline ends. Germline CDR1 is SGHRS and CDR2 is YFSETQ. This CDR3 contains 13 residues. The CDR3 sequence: CASSLAGTDTQYF. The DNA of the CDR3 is TGCGCCAGCAGCTTGGCCGGCACAGATACGCAGTATTTT.

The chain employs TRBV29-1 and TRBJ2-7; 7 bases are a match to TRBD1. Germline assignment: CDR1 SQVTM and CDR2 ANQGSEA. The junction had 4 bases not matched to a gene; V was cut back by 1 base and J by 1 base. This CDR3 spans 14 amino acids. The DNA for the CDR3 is TGCAGCGTTGAAGTTGGACAGGCGTCCTACGAGCAGTACTTC. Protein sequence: CSVEVGQASYEQYF.

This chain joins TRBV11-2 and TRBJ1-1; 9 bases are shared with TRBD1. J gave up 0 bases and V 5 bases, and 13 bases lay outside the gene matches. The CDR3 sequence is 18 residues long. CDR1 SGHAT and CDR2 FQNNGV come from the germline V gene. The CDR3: CASSKRTGAIKMNTEAFF. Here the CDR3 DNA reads TGTGCCAGCAGCAAACGGACAGGGGCGATAAAAATGAACACTGAAGCTTTCTTT. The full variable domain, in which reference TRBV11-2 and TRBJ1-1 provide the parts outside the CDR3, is EAGVAQSPRYKIIEKRQSVAFWCNPISGHATLYWYQQILGQGPKLLIQFQNNGVVDDSQLPKDRFSAERLKGVDSTLKIQPAKLEDSAVYLCASSKRTGAIKMNTEAFFGQGTRLTVV.

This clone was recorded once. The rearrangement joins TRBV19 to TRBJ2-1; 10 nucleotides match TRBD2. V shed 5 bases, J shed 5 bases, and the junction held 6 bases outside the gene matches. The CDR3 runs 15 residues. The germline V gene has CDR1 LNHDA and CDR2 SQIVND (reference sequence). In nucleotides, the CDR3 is TGTGCCAGTAGTCTGCAGCGGGGGGGTCACAATGAGCAGTTCTTC. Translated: CASSLQRGGHNEQFF.

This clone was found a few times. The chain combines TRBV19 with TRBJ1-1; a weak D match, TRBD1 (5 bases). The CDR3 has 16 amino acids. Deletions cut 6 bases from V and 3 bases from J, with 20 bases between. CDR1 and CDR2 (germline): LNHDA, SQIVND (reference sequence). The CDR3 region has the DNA TGTGCCAGTAGCGCTCGTGGTGGGGCGCAGGACACTGAAGCTTTCTTT. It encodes CASSARGGAQDTEAFF.

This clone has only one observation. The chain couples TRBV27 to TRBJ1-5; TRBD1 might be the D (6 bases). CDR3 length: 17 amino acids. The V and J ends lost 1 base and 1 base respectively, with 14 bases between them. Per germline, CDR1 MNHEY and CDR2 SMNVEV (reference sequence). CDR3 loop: CASSLFGAGASNQPQHF. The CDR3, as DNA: TGTGCCAGCAGTTTATTTGGGGCAGGGGCCAGCAATCAGCCCCAGCATTTT.

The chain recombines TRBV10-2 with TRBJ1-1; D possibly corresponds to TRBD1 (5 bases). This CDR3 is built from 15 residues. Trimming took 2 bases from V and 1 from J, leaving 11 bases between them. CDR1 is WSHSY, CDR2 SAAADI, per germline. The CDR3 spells CASSERGGKNTEAFF. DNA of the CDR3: TGCGCCAGCAGTGAGCGGGGCGGGAAGAACACTGAAGCTTTCTTT.

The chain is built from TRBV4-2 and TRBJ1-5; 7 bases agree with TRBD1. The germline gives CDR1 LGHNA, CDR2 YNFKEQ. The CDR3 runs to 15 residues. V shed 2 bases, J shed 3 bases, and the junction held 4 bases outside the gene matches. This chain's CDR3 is CASSQRGQPNQPQHF. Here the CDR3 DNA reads TGTGCCAGCAGCCAACGGGGACAGCCCAATCAGCCCCAGCATTTT.

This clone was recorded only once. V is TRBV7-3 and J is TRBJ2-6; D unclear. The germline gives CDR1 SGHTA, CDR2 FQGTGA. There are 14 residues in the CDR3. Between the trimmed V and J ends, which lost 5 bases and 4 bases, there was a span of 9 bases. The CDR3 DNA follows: TGTGCCAGCAGCCTAGGATCGGGGGCCAACGTCCTGACTTTC. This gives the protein CASSLGSGANVLTF.

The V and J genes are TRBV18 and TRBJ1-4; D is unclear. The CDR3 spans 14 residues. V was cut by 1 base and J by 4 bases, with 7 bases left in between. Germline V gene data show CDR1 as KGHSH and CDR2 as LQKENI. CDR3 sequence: CASSPRAVNEKLFF. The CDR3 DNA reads TGTGCCAGCTCACCACGGGCAGTTAATGAAAAACTGTTTTTT.

The CDR3 DNA follows: TGTGCCAGCAGCGTAGGTAGCCCGAACACTGAAGCTTTCTTT. It yields the protein CASSVGSPNTEAFF. J is TRBJ1-1 and V is TRBV9, with D unresolved. CDR1 and CDR2 (germline): SGDLS, YYNGEE. V was pared by 0 bases and J by 1 base, with 7 bases between. The length of the CDR3 is 14 residues.

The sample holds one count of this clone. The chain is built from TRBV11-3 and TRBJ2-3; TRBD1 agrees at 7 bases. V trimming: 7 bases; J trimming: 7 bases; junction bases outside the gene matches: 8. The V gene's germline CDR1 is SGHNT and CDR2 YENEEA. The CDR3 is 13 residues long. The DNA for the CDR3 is TGTGCCAGCAACAGGGGCCCCTTTCATACGCAGTATTTT. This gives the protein CASNRGPFHTQYF.

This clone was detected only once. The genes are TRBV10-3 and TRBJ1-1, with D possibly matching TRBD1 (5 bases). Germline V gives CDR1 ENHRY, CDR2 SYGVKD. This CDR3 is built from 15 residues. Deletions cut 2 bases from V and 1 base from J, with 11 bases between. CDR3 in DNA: TGTGCCATCAGTGAGGCGGCAGGGAAGAACACTGAAGCTTTCTTT. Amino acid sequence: CAISEAAGKNTEAFF.